The clone carrying this T cell receptor beta chain occurred many times. Its target is unknown. This sample is part of a study of early T cells in non-severe SARS-CoV-2 infection. On the study more broadly: Sequenced bulk RNA came from whole blood that was unsorted, and chains were unpaired.

Study-wide results and caveats: Matching against VDJdb likely underestimated virus-specific expansions, favoring anti-spike CD8.

Individually, cDNA molecules had unique molecular identifiers attached to them. TCRdb analysed the 5' RACE reads with MiXCR anew, one entry per CDR3 protein. The table shows approximately 77,000 distinct CDR3 sequences, with roughly 4.7% occurring only once. CDR3 length equals 15 residues. CDR1 and CDR2 (germline): SGHDT, YYEEEE. After removal of 1 base from V and 7 bases from J, the junction contained 6 bases not matched to a gene. The origin of this receptor is an adult who was a healthcare worker with PCR-confirmed SARS-CoV-2 infection or an uninfected control (not recorded which). This material consisted of whole blood, taken at baseline. This chain joins TRBV5-6 and TRBJ2-2; TRBD2 matches at 8 bases. The CDR3 DNA reads TGTGCCAGCAGCTTGAAGGGACTAGTCCTCGGGGAGCTGTTTTTT. Its protein product is CASSLKGLVLGELFF.